Listed here is a single T cell receptor (beta chain). Its ends do not fully match the called genes, so a read error is possible. The CDR3 covers 15 residues. Per germline, CDR1 SGDLS and CDR2 YYNGEE. This entry belongs to a study of blood T cell repertoires in COVID-19. Study-wide context: Sites across the United States, Italy and Spain contributed samples from acute and convalescent COVID-19. PBMCs, B-cell-depleted T cells, or T cells provided the cDNA or gDNA that made up the material.

Under the authors' procedure: By means of reference gene primer amplification, nucleated cell counts were estimated. Here immunoSEQ multiplex PCR was the method, and the copy in TCRdb shows in-frame clones only, minus some. V and J calls and clone size come straight from that table; D and trimming were deduced from the DNA. The sample holds roughly 130,000 clones, under 90% seen once. This clonotype originated in a woman aged 55-70 years with acute or convalescent COVID-19. The chain joins TRBV9 to TRBJ2-3; D unresolved. The specimen sequenced was peripheral blood. The CDR3 protein is CASSVATGGTHTQYF. The CDR3 bases are TGTGCCAGCAGCGTAGCGACTGGCGGCACACATACGCAGTATTTT.